These 25 T cell receptor beta chains share one sample of origin, sequenced in a study of tumor and adjacent non-tumor tissue in lung cancer. The template was RNA from unsorted bulk tissue. The library came from three nested PCR rounds adapted from ARM-PCR protocols. TCRdb reprocessed the multiplex PCR reads via MiXCR and lists one record per CDR3 protein. The sample yields over 110,000 distinct CDR3 sequences, approximately 66% seen once. The sequencing sample was made of lung tumor tissue. All receptors come from a man in his sixties with small cell lung cancer.

J is TRBJ1-1 and V is TRBV10-3; the match to TRBD1 covers 7 bases. V was pared by 5 bases and J by 0 bases, with 3 bases of the junction left unmatched. From germline, CDR1 is ENHRY and CDR2 SYGVKD. This CDR3 region has 14 residues. CDR3 region: CAISSGQMNTEAFF. The DNA for the CDR3 is TGTGCCATCAGTTCGGGACAGATGAACACTGAAGCTTTCTTT.

A word on this clonotype: This sequence may be a read error, since a much larger clone differs from it by one base. The chain joins TRBV6-1 to TRBJ2-7; a possible D gene is TRBD1 (6 bases). Germline V CDR1 and CDR2: MNHNS, SASEGT. CDR3 size: 13 residues. CDR3 sequence: CVSITRTAYEQYF. In DNA form, the CDR3 reads TGTGTCAGCATCACCCGGACAGCCTACGAGCAGTACTTC.

In regard to this clonotype: This clone may be a read error of a much larger clone one base away. This chain uses TRBV6-1 with TRBJ2-7, with D perhaps given as TRBD1 or TRBD2 (5 bases each). The V gene lost 6 bases and the J gene lost 11 bases, with 17 bases spanning the gap. Per germline, CDR1 MNHNS and CDR2 SASEGT. This CDR3 has 12 residues. Here the CDR3 reads CASRSSRDPKYF. CDR3 nucleotides: TGTGCCAGCAGATCCTCCAGGGACCCGAAGTACTTC.

This clonotype was seen only a few times. The rearrangement joins TRBV12-3 or TRBV12-4 to TRBJ2-1; 12 nucleotides agree with TRBD1. There are 20 residues in the CDR3. V lost 3 bases to trimming and J lost 4 bases; unmatched junction nucleotides: 16. The CDR3 DNA reads as TGTGCCAGCAGTTTGTCCCGCCCGGGACAGGGGGCGAAAAGTTACAATGAGCAGTTCTTC. This codes for CASSLSRPGQGAKSYNEQFF.

This clonotype was picked up a small number of times. This chain uses TRBV6-5 with TRBJ2-2; the match to TRBD1 covers 7 bases. Germline V CDR1 and CDR2: MNHEY, SVGAGI. This CDR3 is 15 amino acids long. The V and J ends lost 5 bases and 4 bases, in that order; junction bases with no gene match: 7. The CDR3 here is CASSTRDSSTGELFF. CDR3 DNA sequence: TGTGCCAGCAGTACTCGGGACAGTAGCACCGGGGAGCTGTTTTTT.

This clonotype was seen at least ten times. The chain combines TRBV10-2 with TRBJ1-2; 9 nucleotides align to TRBD1. The CDR3 has 15 residues. From germline, CDR1 is WSHSY and CDR2 SAAADI. Trimming took 3 bases from V and 4 from J; bases not matched to a gene: 6. CDR3 coding DNA: TGCGCCAGCAGTGATTTTGGGGACAGGGTCTATGGCTACACCTTC. This translates into CASSDFGDRVYGYTF.

This sequence joins TRBV6-2 or TRBV6-3 and TRBJ1-1; D may be TRBD1 (6 bases). Deletions cut 7 bases from V and 5 bases from J, with 20 bases between. This CDR3 has 15 residues. Germline lookup yields CDR1 MNHEY and CDR2 SVGEGT. In DNA, the CDR3 is TGTGCCAGCAAAATCAATCCAACAGGGTTGACTGAAGCTTTCTTT. It encodes CASKINPTGLTEAFF.

This clonotype was recorded a few times. The rearrangement uses TRBV5-5 and TRBJ2-5; 10 nucleotides match TRBD1. Germline V gene sequence: CDR1 SGHKS, CDR2 YYEKEE (reference sequence). The CDR3 consists of 15 residues. The V segment lost 4 bases and the J segment 4 bases; nucleotides outside the gene matches: 7. CDR3 sequence reads: CASSSTGTGVETQYF. CDR3 nucleotide sequence: TGTGCCAGCAGCAGCACCGGGACAGGGGTAGAGACCCAGTACTTC.

Concerning this clonotype itself: One end of the junction does not line up with germline, which may come from a read error. The genes are TRBV20-1 and TRBJ1-2; D perhaps matches TRBD1 (6 bases). This CDR3 comprises 15 residues. The germline V gene encodes CDR1 DFQATT and CDR2 SNEGSKA (reference sequence). The CDR3 region is CSAGTGQSSPRGYSF. CDR3 sequence (DNA): TGCAGTGCCGGAACAGGACAGTCCTCGCCGAGAGGCTACAGCTTC.

This clonotype was seen a few times. The V call is TRBV7-8, the J call TRBJ2-7; unclear D gene. Trimming left V 1 base short and J 5 bases short, with 18 bases between. The CDR3 is 16 amino acids. Per the germline V gene, CDR1 is SGHVS and CDR2 is FQNEAQ. The CDR3 coding sequence is TGTGCCAGCAGCTTAGATTTAGAGCGTAGTTCCGACGAGCAGTACTTC. This encodes CASSLDLERSSDEQYF.

Of note for this clonotype: It may be a read error: a sequence one base away is much more abundant. The chain uses TRBV20-1 and TRBJ1-6; D unresolved. Germline loops: CDR1 DFQATT, CDR2 SNEGSKA (reference sequence). The CDR3 totals 14 residues. The V and J ends lost 3 bases and 6 bases respectively, with 12 bases between them. For the CDR3, the DNA is TGCAGTGCTAGGGCAGACCCAATTAATTCACCCCTCCACTTT. Encoded protein: CSARADPINSPLHF.

As regards this clonotype: Possible read error: a much larger clone is one base away. This chain links TRBV6-5 with TRBJ2-1; D is unclear. Trimming took 7 bases from V and 6 from J, leaving 16 bases between them. The CDR3 contains 14 residues. Germline V gene lookup returns CDR1 MNHEY and CDR2 SVGAGI. In nucleotides, the CDR3 is TGTGCCAGCACTTTGGGCCCGTATTCCAATGAGCAGTTCTTC. It yields the protein CASTLGPYSNEQFF.

In the case of this clonotype: A read error may be the cause here, since a much bigger clone is one base away. The V gene is TRBV20-1, the J gene TRBJ2-3; D might be TRBD2 (6 bases). The CDR3 is 14 residues long. Trimming took off 4 bases at V and 4 bases at J, with 15 bases between the two ends. CDR1 and CDR2 (germline): DFQATT, SNEGSKA (reference sequence). CDR3 nucleotide sequence: TGCAGTGCTACACTAGCCCGGTCCCCAGATACGCAGTATTTT. It is translated as CSATLARSPDTQYF.

In regard to this clonotype: One junction end disagrees with the germline gene, perhaps due to a read error. This chain uses TRBV6-1 with TRBJ2-3; tentatively, D is TRBD1 or TRBD2 (5 bases each). Germline V gene sequence: CDR1 MNHNS, CDR2 SASEGT. The CDR3 has 20 residues. In nucleotides, the CDR3 is TGTGCCAGCAGTGCAAGTGTGGGACCGCCTGATGGGGCTAGCACAGATAGGCAGTATTTT. This codes for CASSASVGPPDGASTDRQYF.

A word on this clonotype: One end of the junction does not line up with germline, which may come from a read error. The gene calls are TRBV6-6 and TRBJ2-1, with D uncertain. The CDR3 spans 14 residues. Per germline, CDR1 MNHNY and CDR2 SVGAGI (reference sequence). Written as DNA, the CDR3 is TGTGCCAGCATATTAGGGTCCACCTACAATGAGCGGTTCTTC. As protein: CASILGSTYNERFF.

J is TRBJ1-1 and V is TRBV13; 7 bases are shared with TRBD1. The junction had 8 bases not matched to a gene; V was cut back by 4 bases and J by 12 bases. The CDR3 is made up of 12 amino acids. Germline V CDR1 and CDR2: PRHDT, FYEKMQ (reference sequence). The CDR3 DNA follows: TGTGCCAGCAGCTCCAAAGGGGGCTCTTCTTTCTTT. It yields the protein CASSSKGGSSFF.

This clonotype came up a few times. The chain employs TRBV29-1 and TRBJ2-7; tentatively, D is TRBD2 (6 bases). The ends were cut back, 7 bases at V and 5 bases at J, with 12 bases in the middle. Germline CDR1 and CDR2: SQVTM and ANQGSEA. The CDR3 totals 11 residues. The chain's CDR3 is CSATTRDEQYF. DNA of the CDR3: TGCAGCGCCACGACTAGAGACGAGCAGTACTTC.

CDR3 protein: CACNFVRNNEQFF. The DNA of the CDR3 is TGTGCCTGTAACTTCGTGCGCAACAATGAGCAGTTCTTC. The rearrangement links TRBV11-2 to TRBJ2-1; D unclear. V shed 11 bases and J shed 5 bases, with 16 bases lying between them. CDR1 is SGHAT, CDR2 FQNNGV, per germline. The CDR3 totals 13 residues.

This clonotype has at least ten counts. This chain connects TRBV5-5 to TRBJ1-2, with D tentatively TRBD1 (5 bases). CDR1 SGHKS and CDR2 YYEKEE come from the germline V gene (reference sequence). The CDR3 totals 14 residues. The V end was cut by 4 bases, the J end by 4 bases, with 14 bases between. The CDR3 region has the DNA TGTGCCAGCAGCACGGACCAGGGAACCTATGGCTACACCTTC. This codes for CASSTDQGTYGYTF.

This clonotype was picked up one time. Germline and junction disagree at one end, which may indicate a read error. This chain connects TRBV6-6 to TRBJ1-5; D remains unclear. The germline gives CDR1 MNHNY, CDR2 SVGAGI (reference sequence). This CDR3 has 14 amino acids. The DNA for the CDR3 is TGTGCCAGCAGTTACGGTGAACGCAATCAGCACCAGCATTTT. Translating gives CASSYGERNQHQHF.

V usage is TRBV6-5 and J usage is TRBJ2-4, with D perhaps matching TRBD2 (6 bases). Trimming took 5 bases from V and 1 from J, leaving 18 bases between them. CDR1 MNHEY and CDR2 SVGAGI come from the germline V gene. This CDR3 comprises 17 residues. CDR3: CASSPGLPSLAKNIQYF. CDR3 nucleotides: TGTGCCAGCAGTCCGGGACTCCCGAGCCTGGCCAAAAACATTCAGTACTTC.

Of note for this clonotype: In this CDR3 the conserved last residue, phenylalanine or tryptophan, is missing, so a read error is likely. CDR3 amino acids: CSVEPGQGNTEAFL. The DNA of the CDR3 is TGCAGCGTTGAACCAGGACAGGGTAACACTGAAGCTTTCTTG. The chain recombines TRBV29-1 with TRBJ1-1, with 8 positions matching TRBD1. The junction had 4 bases not matched to a gene; V was cut back by 2 bases and J by 2 bases. This CDR3 region has 14 residues. Germline V CDR1 and CDR2: SQVTM, ANQGSEA.

This rearrangement joins TRBV11-2 to TRBJ1-2; no clear D. Germline assignment: CDR1 SGHAT and CDR2 FQNNGV. The CDR3 is 14 amino acids. The germline V and J ends were trimmed by 5 bases and 5 bases, with 15 bases remaining between them. The CDR3 bases are TGTGCCAGCAGCATAAAGGCAGACTATTATGGCTACACCTTC. It specifies CASSIKADYYGYTF.

This clonotype was seen ten or more times. This rearrangement joins TRBV29-1 to TRBJ1-1; no reliable D call. The germline V gene has CDR1 SQVTM and CDR2 ANQGSEA. The V end lost 7 bases, the J end lost 4 bases, and 7 bases lay between the germline ends. The CDR3 length is 10 residues. DNA of the CDR3: TGCAGCGCGGCCTTCACTGAAGCTTTCTTT. It codes for CSAAFTEAFF.

This clonotype was detected only a few times. This sequence may be a read error, since a much larger clone differs from it by one base. The rearrangement joins TRBV5-1 to TRBJ2-6, with unresolved D. The CDR3 has 14 amino acids. Germline CDR1 SGHRS, CDR2 YFSETQ. The CDR3 bases are TGCGCCAGCAACTTGGTATCTGGGGCCAACGTCCTGACTTTC. Protein: CASNLVSGANVLTF.